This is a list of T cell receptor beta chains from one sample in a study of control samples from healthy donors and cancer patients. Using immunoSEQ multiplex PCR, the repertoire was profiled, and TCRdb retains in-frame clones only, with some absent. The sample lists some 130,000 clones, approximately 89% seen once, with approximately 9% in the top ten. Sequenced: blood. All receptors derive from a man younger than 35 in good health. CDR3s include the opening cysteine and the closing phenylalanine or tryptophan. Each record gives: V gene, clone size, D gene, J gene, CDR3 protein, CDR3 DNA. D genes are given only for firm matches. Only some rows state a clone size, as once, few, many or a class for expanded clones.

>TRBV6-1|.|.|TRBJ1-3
CASSDHRTSGNTIYF
TGTGCCAGCAGTGACCACAGGACCTCTGGAAACACCATATATTTT
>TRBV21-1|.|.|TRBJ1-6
CASTLRAGGRNDNSPLHF
TGTGCCAGCACTCTCCGGGCGGGAGGTCGGAACGACAATTCACCCCTCCACTTT
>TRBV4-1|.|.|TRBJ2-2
CASSQEARVDTGELFF
TGCGCCAGCAGCCAAGAAGCCAGGGTCGACACCGGGGAGCTGTTTTTT
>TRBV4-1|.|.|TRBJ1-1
CASSQFAGTNTEAFF
TGCGCCAGCAGCCAGTTCGCGGGGACGAACACTGAAGCTTTCTTT
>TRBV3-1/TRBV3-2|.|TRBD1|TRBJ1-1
CASSENRGLNTEAFF
TGTGCCAGCAGCGAAAACAGGGGGTTGAACACTGAAGCTTTCTTT
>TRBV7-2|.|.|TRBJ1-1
CASSFGQHMNTEAFF
TGTGCCAGCAGCTTCGGACAGCACATGAACACTGAAGCTTTCTTT
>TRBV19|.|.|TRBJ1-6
CASSIMTANSPLHF
TGTGCCAGTAGTATAATGACGGCCAATTCACCCCTCCACTTT
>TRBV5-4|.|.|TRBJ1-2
CASSLERQTLYGYTF
TGTGCCAGCAGCTTGGAGCGGCAGACCCTCTATGGCTACACCTTC
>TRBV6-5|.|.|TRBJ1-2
CASSYSQGFDYGYTF
TGTGCCAGCAGTTACTCACAGGGCTTTGACTATGGCTACACCTTC
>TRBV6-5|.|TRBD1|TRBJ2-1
CASSRTGQVYNEQFF
TGTGCCAGCAGTCGGACGGGACAGGTCTACAATGAGCAGTTCTTC
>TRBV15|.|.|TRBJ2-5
CATNSRDARSETQYF
TGTGCCACCAACAGCCGGGACGCTAGATCAGAGACCCAGTACTTC
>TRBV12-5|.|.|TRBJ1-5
CASGLATGFGQPQHF
TGTGCTAGTGGTTTGGCAACAGGGTTTGGGCAGCCCCAGCATTTT
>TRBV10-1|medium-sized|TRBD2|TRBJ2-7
CASSEATSGPLGEQYF
TGCGCCAGCAGTGAAGCGACTAGCGGGCCACTCGGCGAGCAGTACTTC
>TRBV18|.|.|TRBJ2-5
CASSTTLGEETQYF
TGTGCCAGCTCAACCACACTGGGGGAAGAGACCCAGTACTTC
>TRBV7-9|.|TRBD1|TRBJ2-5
CASSSMFDRGGETQYF
TGTGCCAGCAGCTCTATGTTCGACAGGGGCGGTGAGACCCAGTACTTC
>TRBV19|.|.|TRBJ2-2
CASRIRTAGELFF
TGTGCCAGTAGGATTAGAACAGCCGGGGAGCTGTTTTTT
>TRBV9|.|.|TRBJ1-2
CASSRDANYGYTF
TGTGCCAGCTCACGGGACGCCAACTATGGCTACACCTTC
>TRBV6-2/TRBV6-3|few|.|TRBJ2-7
CASSSGEAYEQYF
TGTGCCAGCAGTTCGGGGGAGGCCTACGAGCAGTACTTC
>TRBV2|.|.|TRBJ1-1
CASSGEARNTEAFF
TGTGCCAGCAGTGGGGAAGCCAGGAACACTGAAGCTTTCTTT
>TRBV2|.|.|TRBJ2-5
CASSERLIPYF
TGTGCCAGCAGCGAGCGGCTCATCCCGTACTTC
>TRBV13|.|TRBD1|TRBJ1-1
CASSPGTANTEAFF
TGTGCCAGCAGCCCCGGGACAGCCAACACTGAAGCTTTCTTT
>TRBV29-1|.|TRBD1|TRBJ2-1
CSVDRGPDEQFF
TGCAGCGTTGACAGGGGGCCGGATGAGCAGTTCTTC
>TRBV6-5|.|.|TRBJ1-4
CASSRTGATNEKLFF
TGTGCCAGCAGTCGAACAGGCGCAACTAATGAAAAACTGTTTTTT
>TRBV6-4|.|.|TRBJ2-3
CASSATASTDTQYF
TGTGCCAGCAGTGCTACAGCTAGCACAGATACGCAGTATTTT
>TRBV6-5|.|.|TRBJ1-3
CASSYSTTSGNTIYF
TGTGCCAGCAGTTACTCGACGACCTCTGGAAACACCATATATTTT
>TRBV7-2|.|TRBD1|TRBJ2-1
CASSYARAGTGRNEQFF
TGTGCCAGCAGCTATGCTCGAGCCGGGACAGGGCGAAATGAGCAGTTCTTC
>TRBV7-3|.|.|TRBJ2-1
CASSLLDSRQYNEQFF
TGTGCCAGCAGCTTACTGGACTCGCGACAATACAATGAGCAGTTCTTC
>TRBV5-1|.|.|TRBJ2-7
CASRLSSGRGYEQYF
TGCGCCAGCAGGCTTAGTAGCGGAAGGGGTTACGAGCAGTACTTC